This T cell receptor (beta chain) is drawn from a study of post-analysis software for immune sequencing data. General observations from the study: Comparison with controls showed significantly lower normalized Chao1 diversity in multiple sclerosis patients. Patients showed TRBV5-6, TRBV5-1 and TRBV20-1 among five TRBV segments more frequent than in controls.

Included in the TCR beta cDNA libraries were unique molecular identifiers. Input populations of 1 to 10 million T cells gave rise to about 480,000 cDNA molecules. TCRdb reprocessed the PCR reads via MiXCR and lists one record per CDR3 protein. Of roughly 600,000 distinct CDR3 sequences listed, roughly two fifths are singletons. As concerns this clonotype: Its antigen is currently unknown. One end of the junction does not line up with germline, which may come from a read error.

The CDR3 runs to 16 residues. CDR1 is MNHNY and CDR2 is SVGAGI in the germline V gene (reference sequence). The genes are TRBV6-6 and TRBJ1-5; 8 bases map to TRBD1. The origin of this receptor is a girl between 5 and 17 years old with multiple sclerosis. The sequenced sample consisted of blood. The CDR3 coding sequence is TGTGCTAGCAGGGGGCAGGGCAGGATTCGGAATCAGCCCCAGCATTTT. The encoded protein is CASRGQGRIRNQPQHF.